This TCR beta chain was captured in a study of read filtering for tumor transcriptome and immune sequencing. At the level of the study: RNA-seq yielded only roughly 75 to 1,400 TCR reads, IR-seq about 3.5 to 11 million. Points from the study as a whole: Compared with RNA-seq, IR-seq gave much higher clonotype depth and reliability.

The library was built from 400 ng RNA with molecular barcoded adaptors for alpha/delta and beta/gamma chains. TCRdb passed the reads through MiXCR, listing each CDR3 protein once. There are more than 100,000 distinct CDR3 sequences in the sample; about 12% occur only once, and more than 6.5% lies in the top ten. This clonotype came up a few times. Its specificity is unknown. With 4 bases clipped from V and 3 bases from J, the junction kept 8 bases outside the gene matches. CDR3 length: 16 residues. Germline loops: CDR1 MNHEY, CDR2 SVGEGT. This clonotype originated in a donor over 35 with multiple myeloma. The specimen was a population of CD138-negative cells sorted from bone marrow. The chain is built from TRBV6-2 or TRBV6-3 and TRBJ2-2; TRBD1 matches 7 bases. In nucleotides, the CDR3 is TGTGCCAGCAGTTTCCCCCGGGACAGAGACACCGGGGAGCTGTTTTTT. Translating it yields CASSFPRDRDTGELFF.